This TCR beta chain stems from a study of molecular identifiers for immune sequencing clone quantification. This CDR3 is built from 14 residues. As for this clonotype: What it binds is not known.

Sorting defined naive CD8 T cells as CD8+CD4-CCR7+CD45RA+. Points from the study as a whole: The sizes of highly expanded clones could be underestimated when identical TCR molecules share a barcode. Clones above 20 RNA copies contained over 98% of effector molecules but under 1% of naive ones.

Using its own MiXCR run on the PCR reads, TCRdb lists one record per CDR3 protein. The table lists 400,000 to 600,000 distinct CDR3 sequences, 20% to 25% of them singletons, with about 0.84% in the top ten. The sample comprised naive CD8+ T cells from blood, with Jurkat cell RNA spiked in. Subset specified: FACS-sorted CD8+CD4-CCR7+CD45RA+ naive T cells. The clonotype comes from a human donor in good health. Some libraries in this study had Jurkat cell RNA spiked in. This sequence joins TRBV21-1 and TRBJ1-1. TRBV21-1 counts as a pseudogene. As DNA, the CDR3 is TGTGCCAGCAGCAAAGCCCTGCTGAACACTGAAACTTTCTTT. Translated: CASSKALLNTETFF.